This TCR beta chain comes out of a study of blood T cell repertoires in COVID-19. Across the whole study: The samples span acute and convalescent COVID-19 from the United States, Italy and Spain. PBMCs, B-cell-depleted T cells, or T cells were the source of the cDNA or gDNA that made up the material.

CDR1 is MDHEN and CDR2 is SYDVKM in the germline V gene. The CDR3 extends over 17 amino acids. Trimming removed 2 bases from V and 2 bases from J, with 16 bases in between. As processed by the authors: Nucleated cell number was recorded as an estimate derived from reference gene primer amplification. Some clones are missing from TCRdb's copy, which holds only in-frame ones; the method was immunoSEQ multiplex PCR. V and J calls and clone size are as listed in that table; D and trimming were resolved from the DNA. The sample lists around 250,000 clones, 70% to 90% occurring once. Sequencing input: peripheral blood. The chain carries TRBV28 and TRBJ2-4; possible D gene TRBD1, 6 bases. This receptor was taken from a man over 45 with active or convalescent COVID-19. The DNA of the CDR3 is TGTGCCAGCAGTTTAGGGGGCGGTAGGGGGACCAAAAACATTCAGTACTTC. Protein: CASSLGGGRGTKNIQYF.